These 20 T cell receptor beta chains originate from one sample sequenced in a study of blood T cell repertoires in COVID-19. Repertoires were generated with immunoSEQ multiplex PCR, while TCRdb's copy carries only in-frame clones and drops some. The table shows just over 50,000 clones, with about 88% occurring only once. The material sequenced was peripheral blood. Receptors were obtained from a human donor with active COVID-19. The donor label of this sample is uncertain.

The rearrangement links TRBV6-1 to TRBJ1-2; a weak D match, TRBD1 (6 bases). The V end was cut by 3 bases, the J end by 0 bases, with 17 bases between. CDR3 length equals 17 residues. The germline gives CDR1 MNHNS, CDR2 SASEGT. In nucleotides, the CDR3 is TGTGCCAGCAGTGACCTGACAGGATCTATCACTAACTATGGCTACACCTTC. This encodes CASSDLTGSITNYGYTF.

The V call is TRBV19, the J call TRBJ2-3; D call uncertain. Germline CDR1 LNHDA, CDR2 SQIVND (reference sequence). The CDR3 sequence is 13 residues long. Deletions cut 4 bases from V and 0 bases from J, with 5 bases between. The CDR3 DNA follows: TGTGCCAGTAGTACCCTGAGCACAGATACGCAGTATTTT. Translated, it gives CASSTLSTDTQYF. Full variable domain (missing parts from reference TRBV19 and TRBJ2-3): DGGITQSPKYLFRKEGQNVTLSCEQNLNHDAMYWYRQDPGQGLRLIYYSQIVNDFQKGDIAEGYSVSREKKESFPLTVTSAQKNPTAFYLCASSTLSTDTQYFGPGTRLTVL.

The gene calls are TRBV5-1 and TRBJ2-1, with a weak D call TRBD1 (5 bases). Trimming stripped 1 base from V and 4 bases from J, with 12 bases between. Germline lookup yields CDR1 SGHRS and CDR2 YFSETQ. This CDR3 spans 15 amino acids. CDR3 in amino acids: CASSLSQGFYNEQFF. In DNA, the CDR3 is TGCGCCAGCAGCTTGAGTCAGGGTTTTTACAATGAGCAGTTCTTC.

This clone was detected once. V gene TRBV11-2 combines with J gene TRBJ2-1, with D maybe TRBD2 (7 bases). V dropped 4 bases and J dropped 4 bases, with 14 bases sitting between them. From germline, CDR1 is SGHAT and CDR2 FQNNGV. This CDR3 comprises 15 residues. This CDR3 reads CASSSGGHLYNEQFF. The CDR3 DNA reads TGTGCCAGCAGCTCCGGGGGGCACTTATACAATGAGCAGTTCTTC.

This sequence joins TRBV19 and TRBJ1-2; D might be TRBD1 (6 bases). The CDR3 covers 17 residues. Looked up from germline, CDR1 is LNHDA and CDR2 is SQIVND (reference sequence). Trimming took off 2 bases at V and 1 base at J, with 17 bases between the two ends. The CDR3 loop is CASSIRGFDRNNYGYTF. CDR3 bases: TGTGCCAGTAGTATAAGAGGATTCGACAGGAATAACTATGGCTACACCTTC.

The chain recombines TRBV3-1 (or the pseudogene TRBV3-2) with TRBJ2-3; D might be TRBD1 (5 bases). The CDR3 is made up of 14 amino acids. V lost 4 bases and J lost 0, with 8 bases in between. Germline CDR1 reads LGHDT; CDR2 reads YNNKEL (reference sequence). The CDR3 nucleotides are TGTGCCAGCAGCCGGGGCGGTAGCACAGATACGCAGTATTTT. Amino acids: CASSRGGSTDTQYF.

The V and J genes are TRBV6-4 and TRBJ2-1; no clear D. Germline V CDR1 and CDR2: MRHNA, SNTAGT. V lost 5 bases, J lost 2 bases, and 10 bases lay in between. The CDR3 has 14 residues. The CDR3 sequence: CASSLGSTYNEQFF. In DNA form, the CDR3 reads TGTGCCAGCAGTCTTGGCAGTACCTACAATGAGCAGTTCTTC.

This sequence joins TRBV3-1 (or the pseudogene TRBV3-2) and TRBJ2-2; 9 nucleotides match TRBD1. The V segment lost 5 bases and the J segment 1 base; nucleotides outside the gene matches: 5. The CDR3 extends over 16 amino acids. Germline assignment: CDR1 LGHDT and CDR2 YNNKEL (reference sequence). The CDR3 coding sequence is TGTGCCAGCAGCAGGAGGACAGGGGTGAACACCGGGGAGCTGTTTTTT. It encodes CASSRRTGVNTGELFF.

This chain connects TRBV5-1 to TRBJ2-5, with D unclear. The V gene lost 2 bases and the J gene lost 5 bases, with 10 bases spanning the gap. The germline CDR1 and CDR2 sequences are SGHRS and YFSETQ. This CDR3 has 13 residues. For the CDR3, the DNA is TGCGCCAGCAGCTTTACACCTGTGGAGACCCAGTACTTC. Translation gives CASSFTPVETQYF. Complete variable domain (other parts from reference TRBV5-1 and TRBJ2-5): KAGVTQTPRYLIKTRGQQVTLSCSPISGHRSVSWYQQTPGQGLQFLFEYFSETQRNKGNFPGRFSGRQFSNSRSEMNVSTLELGDSALYLCASSFTPVETQYFGPGTRLLVL.

The chain is built from TRBV6-5 and TRBJ1-1; tentative D call: TRBD1 (6 bases). The CDR3 length is 14 residues. Looked up from germline, CDR1 is MNHEY and CDR2 is SVGAGI. The V end was cut by 6 bases, the J end by 1 base, with 12 bases between. CDR3 sequence reads: CASSLLQGNTEAFF. For the CDR3, the DNA is TGTGCCAGCAGCCTCCTACAGGGGAACACTGAAGCTTTCTTT.

This clone has just one count. V is TRBV7-9 and J is TRBJ1-3; D is perhaps TRBD1 (6 bases). Trimming removed 5 bases from V and 6 bases from J, with 17 bases in between. The CDR3 sequence is 15 residues long. The germline V gene has CDR1 SEHNR and CDR2 FQNEAQ (reference sequence). The CDR3 DNA sequence: TGTGCCAGCAGCCTTACACAGGGACGGGAAAACACCATATATTTT. Translated, it gives CASSLTQGRENTIYF.

The chain carries TRBV9 and TRBJ2-3; D is uncertain. Germline lookup yields CDR1 SGDLS and CDR2 YYNGEE. The CDR3 loop spans 14 amino acids. With 6 bases removed from V and 0 bases from J, the gap between germline ends came to 11 bases. The CDR3 DNA reads TGTGCCAGCAATTCCGACATAAGCACAGATACGCAGTATTTT. Protein sequence: CASNSDISTDTQYF.

The V call is TRBV5-1, the J call TRBJ2-6; 10 bases are shared with TRBD1. Germline CDR1 SGHRS, CDR2 YFSETQ. V was clipped by 3 bases and J by 2 bases; unmatched bases: 5. The CDR3 sequence is 17 residues long. The chain's CDR3 is CASSSGQGTPGANVLTF. The CDR3 DNA sequence: TGCGCCAGCAGCTCGGGACAGGGGACTCCTGGGGCCAACGTCCTGACTTTC.

This clone turned up a few times. As DNA, the CDR3 is TGTGCCAGTAGTTTTACAGGGTACACTGAAGCTTTCTTT. Translating gives CASSFTGYTEAFF. The chain joins TRBV19 to TRBJ1-1; TRBD1 might be the D (6 bases). Per germline, CDR1 LNHDA and CDR2 SQIVND (reference sequence). The V end was cut by 5 bases, the J end by 3 bases, with 10 bases between. The CDR3 has 13 residues.

V usage is TRBV4-3 and J usage is TRBJ1-6; D ambiguous. Germline V gene sequence: CDR1 LGHNA, CDR2 YSLEER. The CDR3 is 13 amino acids. V lost 0 bases and J lost 12, with 9 bases in between. The CDR3 sequence is CASSQDRVKPLHF. Written as DNA, the CDR3 is TGCGCCAGCAGCCAAGATCGCGTTAAACCCCTCCACTTT.

This chain uses TRBV5-4 with TRBJ2-1; D might be TRBD1 (6 bases). Germline V gene lookup returns CDR1 SGHNT and CDR2 YYREEE (reference sequence). Trimming shortened V by 3 bases and J by 0 bases, and 10 bases separated the two germline ends. The CDR3 covers 15 residues. CDR3 in amino acids: CASSSSGASYNEQFF. CDR3 sequence (DNA): TGTGCCAGCAGCTCGTCAGGGGCCTCCTACAATGAGCAGTTCTTC. Supplemented by reference TRBV5-4 and TRBJ2-1, the full variable domain reads ETGVTQSPTHLIKTRGQQVTLRCSSQSGHNTVSWYQQALGQGPQFIFQYYREEENGRGNFPPRFSGLQFPNYSSELNVNALELDDSALYLCASSSSGASYNEQFFGPGTRLTVL.

The V gene is TRBV2, the J gene TRBJ2-7; 7 nucleotides match TRBD1. CDR3 length equals 14 residues. Germline loops: CDR1 SNHLY, CDR2 FYNNEI. With V trimmed by 8 bases and J by 2 bases, 9 bases remained unmatched. CDR3 loop: CASLPGQKTYEQYF. The CDR3 bases are TGTGCCAGCCTTCCGGGACAGAAGACCTACGAGCAGTACTTC.

This chain joins TRBV9 and TRBJ1-1; possible D gene TRBD1, 6 bases. Trimming pared 3 bases from V and 4 bases from J, leaving 13 bases between. The CDR3 covers 14 residues. Germline-derived CDR1 and CDR2 are SGDLS and YYNGEE. DNA of the CDR3: TGTGCCAGCAGCGACAGGGAGGGGGGCACTGAAGCTTTCTTT. This translates into CASSDREGGTEAFF.

This sequence joins TRBV2 and TRBJ1-5, with a tentative D call TRBD1 (6 bases). Trimming left V 2 bases short and J 5 bases short, with 13 bases between. This CDR3 contains 15 residues. Germline V gives CDR1 SNHLY, CDR2 FYNNEI. For the CDR3, the DNA is TGTGCCAGCAGTGAAAGACAGGTAGGGCATCAGCCCCAGCATTTT. Its translation: CASSERQVGHQPQHF.

The V gene is TRBV27, the J gene TRBJ1-2; 8 nucleotides agree with TRBD1. CDR1 and CDR2 from the germline V gene are MNHEY and SMNVEV (reference sequence). V shed 5 bases and J 8 bases; nucleotides not matched to a gene: 13. The length of the CDR3 is 15 residues. For the CDR3, the DNA is TGTGCCAGCAGTCTAACAATCCAGGGGGCGCGAGGCTACACCTTC. Protein: CASSLTIQGARGYTF.